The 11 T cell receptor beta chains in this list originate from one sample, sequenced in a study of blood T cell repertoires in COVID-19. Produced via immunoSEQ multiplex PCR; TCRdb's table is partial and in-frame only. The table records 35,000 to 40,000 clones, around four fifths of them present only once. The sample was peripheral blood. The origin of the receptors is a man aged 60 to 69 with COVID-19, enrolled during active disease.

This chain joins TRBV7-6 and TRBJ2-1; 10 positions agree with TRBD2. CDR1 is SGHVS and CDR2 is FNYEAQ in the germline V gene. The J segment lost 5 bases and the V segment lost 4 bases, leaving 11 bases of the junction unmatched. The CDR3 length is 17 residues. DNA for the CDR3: TGTGCCAGCAGCTCCACAGGGGGACTAGCGATGGACAATGAGCAGTTCTTC. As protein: CASSSTGGLAMDNEQFF.

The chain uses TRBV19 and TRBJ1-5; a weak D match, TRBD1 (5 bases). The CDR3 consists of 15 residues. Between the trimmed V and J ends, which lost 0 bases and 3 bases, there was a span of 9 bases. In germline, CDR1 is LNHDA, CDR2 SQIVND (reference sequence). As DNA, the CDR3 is TGTGCCAGTAGTATAGACAGGGTTGCCAATCAGCCCCAGCATTTT. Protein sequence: CASSIDRVANQPQHF.

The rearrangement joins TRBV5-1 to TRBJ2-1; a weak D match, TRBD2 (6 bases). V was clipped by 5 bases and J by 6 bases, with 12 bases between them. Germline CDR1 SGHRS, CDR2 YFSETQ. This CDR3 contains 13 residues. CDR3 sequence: CASSSLASNEQFF. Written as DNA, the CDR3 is TGCGCCAGCAGTTCTCTAGCGTCCAATGAGCAGTTCTTC.

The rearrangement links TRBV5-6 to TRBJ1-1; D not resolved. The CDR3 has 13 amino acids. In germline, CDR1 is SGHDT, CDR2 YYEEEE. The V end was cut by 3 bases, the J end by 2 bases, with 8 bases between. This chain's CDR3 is CASSSSPNTEAFF. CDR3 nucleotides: TGTGCCAGCAGCTCCTCTCCTAACACTGAAGCTTTCTTT.

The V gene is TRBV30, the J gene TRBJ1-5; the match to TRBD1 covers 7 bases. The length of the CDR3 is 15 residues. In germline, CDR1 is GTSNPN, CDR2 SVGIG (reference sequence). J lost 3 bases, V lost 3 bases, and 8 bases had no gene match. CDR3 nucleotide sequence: TGTGCCTGGAGCTTTACAGGGGCCCACAATCAGCCCCAGCATTTT. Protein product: CAWSFTGAHNQPQHF.

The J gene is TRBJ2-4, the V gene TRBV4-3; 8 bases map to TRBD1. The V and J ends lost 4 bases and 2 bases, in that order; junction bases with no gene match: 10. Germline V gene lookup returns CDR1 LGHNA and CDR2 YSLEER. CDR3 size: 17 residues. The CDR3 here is CASSPVPDRGSKNIQYF. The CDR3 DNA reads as TGCGCCAGCAGCCCAGTTCCTGACAGGGGATCCAAAAACATTCAGTACTTC.

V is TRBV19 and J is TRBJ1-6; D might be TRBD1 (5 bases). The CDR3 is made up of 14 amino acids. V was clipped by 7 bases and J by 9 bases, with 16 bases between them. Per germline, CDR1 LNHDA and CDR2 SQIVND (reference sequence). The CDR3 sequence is CASKEKYGGSPLHF. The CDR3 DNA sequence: TGTGCCAGTAAGGAAAAGTACGGGGGTTCACCCCTCCACTTT.

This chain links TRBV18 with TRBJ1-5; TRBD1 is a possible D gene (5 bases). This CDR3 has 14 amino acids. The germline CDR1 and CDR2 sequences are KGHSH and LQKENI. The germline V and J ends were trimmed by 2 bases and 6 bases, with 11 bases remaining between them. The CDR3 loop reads CASSPAGSPQPQHF. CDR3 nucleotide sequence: TGTGCCAGCTCACCAGCAGGGTCCCCTCAGCCCCAGCATTTT. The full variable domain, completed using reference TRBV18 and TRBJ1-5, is NAGVMQNPRHLVRRRGQEARLRCSPMKGHSHVYWYRQLPEEGLKFMVYLQKENIIDESGMPKERFSAEFPKEGPSILRIQQVVRGDSAAYFCASSPAGSPQPQHFGDGTRLSIL.

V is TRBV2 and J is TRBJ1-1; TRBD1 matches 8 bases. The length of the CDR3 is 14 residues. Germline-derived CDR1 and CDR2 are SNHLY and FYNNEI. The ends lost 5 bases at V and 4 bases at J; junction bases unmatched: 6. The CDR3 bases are TGTGCCAGCAGTACAGGACAGGGCGGCACTGAAGCTTTCTTT. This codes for CASSTGQGGTEAFF. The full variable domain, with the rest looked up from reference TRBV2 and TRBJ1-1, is EPEVTQTPSHQVTQMGQEVILRCVPISNHLYFYWYRQILGQKVEFLVSFYNNEISEKSEIFDDQFSVERPDGSNFTLKIRSTKLEDSAMYFCASSTGQGGTEAFFGQGTRLTVV.

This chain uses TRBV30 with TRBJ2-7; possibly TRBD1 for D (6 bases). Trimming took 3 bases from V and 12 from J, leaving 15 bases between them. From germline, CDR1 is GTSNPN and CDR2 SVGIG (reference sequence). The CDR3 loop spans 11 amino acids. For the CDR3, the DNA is TGTGCCTGGAGCCAGGACAGCGCCCCGTACTTC. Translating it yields CAWSQDSAPYF.

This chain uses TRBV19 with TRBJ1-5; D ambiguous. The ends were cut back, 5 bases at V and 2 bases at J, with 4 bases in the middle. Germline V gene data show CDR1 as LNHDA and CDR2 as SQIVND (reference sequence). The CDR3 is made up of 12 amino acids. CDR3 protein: CASSPGNQPQHF. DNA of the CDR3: TGTGCCAGTAGTCCCGGCAATCAGCCCCAGCATTTT.